The present entry profiles one T cell receptor (beta chain) with its context. The antigen this receptor binds is unknown. Per-base qualities were not stored, and no clone one base away is much larger. This specimen belongs to a study of metastatic and nonmetastatic thyroid tumors (dated by TCRdb to about 2020). Regarding the complete study: Repertoires were compared across peripheral blood and tumor or nodule tissue samples from malignant and benign thyroid patients.

Here V drops 6 bases and J drops 3 bases, and the junction holds 2 bases not matched to any gene. The CDR3 runs 14 residues from the cysteine to the phenylalanine. The read is trimmed to its CDR3 DNA, 42 bases read in frame from base 1. Overall study results and their limits: In both blood and tumor samples, malignant tumors were reported to have significantly higher TCR beta diversity than benign nodules.

Libraries were built with PCR. The instrument was an Illumina HiSeq 4000. High-throughput sequencing was used to profile the CDR3 region of the TCR beta-chain in every patient. The study's own analysis went as follows. Drawing on CDR3 differences between clinicopathological groups, the researchers built a classifier meant to tell apart patients with distant-metastatic papillary thyroid cancer. The Shannon index was used to assess repertoire diversity, and the Morisita-Horn index was used to assess tumor-blood repertoire similarity. TCRdb reprocessed the public reads (quality trimming at Q25 with fastp, clone calling with MiXCR) and kept in-frame beta chains. It is TCRdb's table, rather than the study itself, that gives the V and J calls and clone size. Recorded for this sample are about 33,000 clones; roughly a sixth of them occurred a single time. Clones ranked in the top ten supply around 12% of the sample.

No treatment had been received by any patient before thyroid surgery. Using T-cell receptor beta sequencing, the researchers looked back retrospectively at clinical samples from patients, gathered between about 2011 and 2019. The source material was blood. This sequence originates from a male donor with papillary thyroid cancer or a benign thyroid nodule (not recorded which). Some clones in this sample may be carry-over from other donors' samples. In this chain, TRBV12-3 or TRBV12-4 is recombined with TRBJ2-2, and 9 junctional nucleotides match TRBD2. The DNA sequence is given as TGTGCCAGCAGACTAGCGGGTCACACCGGGGAGCTGTTTTTT. Its translation reads: CASRLAGHTGELFF.